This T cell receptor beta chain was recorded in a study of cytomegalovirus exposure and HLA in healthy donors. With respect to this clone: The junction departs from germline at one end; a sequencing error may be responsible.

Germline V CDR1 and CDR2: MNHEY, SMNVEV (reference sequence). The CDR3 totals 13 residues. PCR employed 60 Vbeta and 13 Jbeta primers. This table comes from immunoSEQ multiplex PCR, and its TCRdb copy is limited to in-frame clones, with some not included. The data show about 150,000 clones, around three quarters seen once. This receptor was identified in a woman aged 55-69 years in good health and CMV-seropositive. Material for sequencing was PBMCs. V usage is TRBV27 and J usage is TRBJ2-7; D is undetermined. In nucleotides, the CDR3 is TGCGCATCTATTAGGTGGGCGCCCTACGAGCAGTACTTC. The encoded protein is CASIRWAPYEQYF.